Each of the 30 T cell receptor beta chains below was sequenced from the same sample in a study of long-term antiretroviral therapy in people with HIV. Survey-level resolution applied to immunoSEQ assay v3.0. Profiling relied on immunoSEQ multiplex PCR, and the TCRdb table lists in-frame clones only, not all of them. The repertoire holds 20,000 to 25,000 clones, with under 90% as singletons. Sequencing was performed on unsorted PBMCs, taken around 2.5 years after starting antiretroviral therapy. The receptors here all came from a man aged 35-49 years with HIV.

This chain joins TRBV30 and TRBJ1-1; TRBD1 is a possible D gene (5 bases). CDR3 length equals 13 residues. Germline values: CDR1 GTSNPN, CDR2 SVGIG (reference sequence). As DNA, the CDR3 is TGTGCTTACGTTCTAGGGCAGGGTGATGAAGCTTTCTTT. Amino acid sequence: CAYVLGQGDEAFF.

This rearrangement joins TRBV6-6 to TRBJ2-1, with a weak D call TRBD2 (5 bases). The V and J ends lost 2 bases and 6 bases respectively, with 11 bases between them. The CDR3 contains 14 residues. CDR1 and CDR2 (germline): MNHNY, SVGAGI (reference sequence). DNA for the CDR3: TGTGCCAGCAGTTACGGACTCGAAATCAATGAGCAGTTCTTC. As protein: CASSYGLEINEQFF.

This clone was picked up a small number of times. The chain joins TRBV4-1 to TRBJ2-1; either TRBD1 or TRBD2 may supply D (5 bases each). The CDR3 runs to 15 residues. Germline CDR1 and CDR2: MGHRA and YSYEKL. Trimming left V 3 bases short and J 6 bases short, with 15 bases between. The CDR3 DNA is TGCGCCAGCAGCCATACCCGGGACGCCTTCAATGAGCAGTTCTTC. Its protein product is CASSHTRDAFNEQFF.

The genes are TRBV19 and TRBJ1-5, with D perhaps TRBD1 (5 bases). V was shortened by 3 bases and J by 0 bases, with 15 bases between the two germline ends. This CDR3 contains 17 residues. Looked up from germline, CDR1 is LNHDA and CDR2 is SQIVND (reference sequence). The CDR3 sequence: CASSMSAGWDSNQPQHF. The CDR3 DNA is TGTGCCAGTAGTATGTCCGCAGGGTGGGATAGCAATCAGCCCCAGCATTTT. Supplemented by reference TRBV19 and TRBJ1-5, the full variable domain reads DGGITQSPKYLFRKEGQNVTLSCEQNLNHDAMYWYRQDPGQGLRLIYYSQIVNDFQKGDIAEGYSVSREKKESFPLTVTSAQKNPTAFYLCASSMSAGWDSNQPQHFGDGTRLSIL.

This chain uses TRBV19 with TRBJ1-1, with D maybe TRBD1 (5 bases). From germline, CDR1 is LNHDA and CDR2 SQIVND (reference sequence). The CDR3 is 15 amino acids. The V gene lost 11 bases and the J gene lost 0 bases, with 19 bases spanning the gap. The CDR3 nucleotides read TGTGCCGCTGCCCCTTGGGGGGGACTGAACACTGAAGCTTTCTTT. Translating gives CAAAPWGGLNTEAFF. Full variable domain (outside the CDR3, taken from reference TRBV19 and TRBJ1-1): DGGITQSPKYLFRKEGQNVTLSCEQNLNHDAMYWYRQDPGQGLRLIYYSQIVNDFQKGDIAEGYSVSREKKESFPLTVTSAQKNPTAFYLCAAAPWGGLNTEAFFGQGTRLTVV.

This clone has only one observation. The chain carries TRBV14 and TRBJ1-4; weak D call: TRBD1 (6 bases). Trimming cost V 4 bases and J 3 bases, with 12 bases left between them. The CDR3 spans 15 residues. CDR1 is SGHDN, CDR2 FVKESK, per germline. CDR3 residues: CASSPRTVANEKLFF. The CDR3 bases are TGTGCCAGCAGCCCCAGGACAGTCGCTAATGAAAAACTGTTTTTT.

The chain joins TRBV10-3 to TRBJ2-3; D is possibly TRBD1 (5 bases). Germline assignment: CDR1 ENHRY and CDR2 SYGVKD. The germline V and J ends were trimmed by 0 bases and 5 bases, with 18 bases remaining between them. The CDR3 extends over 17 amino acids. DNA for the CDR3: TGTGCCATCAGTGAGTCTTTAGGGGCAGGATTGGAAGATACGCAGTATTTT. Amino acid sequence: CAISESLGAGLEDTQYF.

The V and J genes are TRBV18 and TRBJ2-3; 9 bases line up with TRBD1. The germline gives CDR1 KGHSH, CDR2 LQKENI. The ends lost 3 bases at V and 3 bases at J; junction bases unmatched: 1. The CDR3 covers 14 residues. The CDR3 region is CASSPGQGTDTQYF. CDR3 DNA sequence: TGTGCCAGCTCACCGGGACAGGGAACAGATACGCAGTATTTT.

The chain is built from TRBV4-1 and TRBJ2-3; a weak D match, TRBD2 (5 bases). Deletions cut 5 bases from V and 4 bases from J, with 22 bases between. The CDR3 consists of 17 residues. Germline V CDR1 and CDR2: MGHRA, YSYEKL. CDR3 nucleotides: TGCGCCAGCAGCTCTCCCCGGGCCGGCCTAGCCCCAGATACGCAGTATTTT. Amino acids: CASSSPRAGLAPDTQYF.

The chain recombines TRBV6-5 with TRBJ1-2; weak D call: TRBD1 (6 bases). Trimming pared 6 bases from V and 2 bases from J, leaving 13 bases between. CDR1 and CDR2 (germline): MNHEY, SVGAGI. The CDR3 spans 14 residues. The CDR3 bases are TGTGCCAGCAGCCGCAACACAGGGAACTATGGCTACACCTTC. The encoded protein is CASSRNTGNYGYTF.

The rearrangement joins TRBV9 to TRBJ2-1; TRBD2 matches 7 bases. The trim removed 0 bases at V and 4 bases at J, leaving 7 bases unmatched. The CDR3 runs 16 residues. Germline V lookup: CDR1 SGDLS, CDR2 YYNGEE. The DNA of the CDR3 is TGTGCCAGCAGCGTAGCAGGCCAGCGGGGTTACAATGAGCAGTTCTTC. It is translated as CASSVAGQRGYNEQFF.

The chain links TRBV29-1 to TRBJ2-7; the D is unclear. The CDR3 has 13 residues. Trimming took 6 bases from V and 2 from J, leaving 14 bases between them. Germline CDR1 reads SQVTM; CDR2 reads ANQGSEA. The CDR3 region has the DNA TGCAGCGTCTTGAGGTCTCAAACCTACGAGCAGTACTTC. Its protein product is CSVLRSQTYEQYF.

In this sample, this clone turned up a few times. CDR3 nucleotides: TGTGCCAGCAGCGTAGTTGGTTTAGCTAGCGGGAGAGATACGCAGTATTTT. This codes for CASSVVGLASGRDTQYF. V is TRBV9 and J is TRBJ2-3, with TRBD2 identical over 10 bases. The germline gives CDR1 SGDLS, CDR2 YYNGEE. V shed 0 bases, J shed 5 bases, and the junction held 9 bases outside the gene matches. The CDR3 consists of 17 residues.

The chain combines TRBV5-6 with TRBJ1-1, with D uncertain. The V gene's germline CDR1 is SGHDT and CDR2 YYEEEE. Trimming took 4 bases from V and 2 from J, leaving 6 bases between them. The CDR3 spans 12 residues. The CDR3 DNA follows: TGTGCCAGCAGCCTACCCAACACTGAAGCTTTCTTT. This sequence encodes CASSLPNTEAFF.

This chain joins TRBV7-8 and TRBJ1-1, with D tentatively TRBD1 (6 bases). Germline CDR1 SGHVS, CDR2 FQNEAQ. V was pared by 1 base and J by 1 base, with 13 bases between. CDR3 length equals 16 residues. DNA for the CDR3: TGTGCCAGCAGCTTAGTCCCACAGGGATCGAACACTGAAGCTTTCTTT. Translated: CASSLVPQGSNTEAFF. The full variable domain, with the rest looked up from reference TRBV7-8 and TRBJ1-1, is GAGVSQSPRYKVAKRGQDVALRCDPISGHVSLFWYQQALGQGPEFLTYFQNEAQLDKSGLPSDRFFAERPEGSVSTLKIQRTQQEDSAVYLCASSLVPQGSNTEAFFGQGTRLTVV.

The chain employs TRBV28 and TRBJ1-5, with TRBD1 as a possible D gene (5 bases). This CDR3 has 14 amino acids. V gave up 6 bases and J gave up 5 bases, with 14 bases separating them. Germline CDR1 is MDHEN and CDR2 is SYDVKM. The CDR3 sequence is CASSQSAGDQPQHF. In DNA form, the CDR3 reads TGTGCCAGCAGCCAATCCGCGGGGGATCAGCCCCAGCATTTT.

CDR3 in DNA: TGCGCCAGCAGCCCTGGACAGGGGGCGGGGTACGAGCAGTACTTC. Protein product: CASSPGQGAGYEQYF. This chain joins TRBV5-1 and TRBJ2-7; 11 bases are a match to TRBD1. CDR3 size: 15 residues. Germline V lookup: CDR1 SGHRS, CDR2 YFSETQ. The J segment lost 4 bases and the V segment lost 4 bases, leaving 7 bases of the junction unmatched.

V usage is TRBV19 and J usage is TRBJ2-4; 7 nucleotides align to TRBD1. Germline CDR1 and CDR2: LNHDA and SQIVND (reference sequence). V gave up 5 bases and J gave up 11 bases; unmatched junction bases: 6. The CDR3 extends over 12 amino acids. This chain's CDR3 is CASSGKGQFQYF. The DNA of the CDR3 is TGTGCCAGTAGTGGGAAGGGACAGTTTCAGTACTTC.

By sample share, this clone is medium-sized. The sample has other DNA sequences that encode this CDR3 too. The chain joins TRBV7-9 to TRBJ2-7; D remains ambiguous. CDR3 length equals 12 residues. Per the germline V gene, CDR1 is SEHNR and CDR2 is FQNEAQ (reference sequence). The germline V and J ends were trimmed by 1 base and 2 bases, with 3 bases remaining between them. CDR3 amino acids: CASSLDTYEQYF. DNA for the CDR3: TGTGCCAGCAGCTTAGATACCTACGAGCAGTACTTC.

The chain joins TRBV4-1 to TRBJ2-5; 8 nucleotides match TRBD2. CDR3 length equals 15 residues. The germline V gene encodes CDR1 MGHRA and CDR2 YSYEKL. The ends lost 0 bases at V and 7 bases at J; junction bases unmatched: 7. DNA of the CDR3: TGCGCCAGCAGCCAAGATGCGGGGGGAGTAGGGACCCAGTACTTC. It translates to CASSQDAGGVGTQYF.

The J gene is TRBJ2-7, the V gene TRBV7-3; weak D call: TRBD2 (6 bases). Trimming left V 4 bases short and J 5 bases short, with 21 bases between. Germline V gives CDR1 SGHTA, CDR2 FQGTGA. There are 16 residues in the CDR3. In DNA, the CDR3 is TGTGCCAGCAGCTCTCAATCGGACTATTCGATCGACGAGCAGTACTTC. Translated, it gives CASSSQSDYSIDEQYF.

This chain connects TRBV5-6 to TRBJ2-1; D not resolved. This CDR3 comprises 13 residues. Germline V lookup: CDR1 SGHDT, CDR2 YYEEEE. Trimming shortened V by 1 base and J by 8 bases, and 10 bases separated the two germline ends. CDR3 nucleotides: TGTGCCAGCAGCTTGCTGATTCCCCATGAGCAGTTCTTC. Protein: CASSLLIPHEQFF.

CDR3 DNA: TGTGCCAGTAGTACCTTGGCAGGGGGCCCAACCTACAATGAGCAGTTCTTC. It yields the protein CASSTLAGGPTYNEQFF. The V and J genes are TRBV19 and TRBJ2-1, with TRBD1 matching over 8 bases. Per germline, CDR1 LNHDA and CDR2 SQIVND (reference sequence). The V gene end was trimmed by 4 bases and the J gene end by 2 bases; junction bases not matched to a gene: 10. CDR3 size: 17 residues. The full variable domain, in which reference TRBV19 and TRBJ2-1 provide the parts outside the CDR3, is DGGITQSPKYLFRKEGQNVTLSCEQNLNHDAMYWYRQDPGQGLRLIYYSQIVNDFQKGDIAEGYSVSREKKESFPLTVTSAQKNPTAFYLCASSTLAGGPTYNEQFFGPGTRLTVL.

This clone appeared a few times. The V call is TRBV6-1, the J call TRBJ1-3; D remains ambiguous. The CDR3 consists of 15 residues. The germline V gene encodes CDR1 MNHNS and CDR2 SASEGT. V gave up 4 bases and J gave up 4 bases, with 14 bases separating them. The CDR3 is CASSVQPQPGNTIYF. The CDR3 nucleotides read TGTGCCAGCAGTGTCCAGCCCCAGCCCGGAAACACCATATATTTT.

The chain employs TRBV18 and TRBJ2-7, with 7 bases that match TRBD1. CDR1 and CDR2 from the germline V gene are KGHSH and LQKENI. V lost 2 bases and J lost 2; bases outside the gene matches: 12. This CDR3 has 17 residues. In DNA form, the CDR3 reads TGTGCCAGCTCACCAATAAAAACAGGGGATCACGCCTACGAGCAGTACTTC. Translating it yields CASSPIKTGDHAYEQYF.

The chain recombines TRBV7-9 with TRBJ1-2; no firm D call. The germline V gene has CDR1 SEHNR and CDR2 FQNEAQ (reference sequence). The CDR3 is 11 amino acids. Trimming removed 0 bases from V and 8 bases from J, with 4 bases in between. The CDR3 DNA sequence: TGTGCCAGCAGCTTAGCAGGGGGCTACACCTTC. Translating gives CASSLAGGYTF.

CDR3 DNA: TGTGCCACCAGCAGAGGAAGCAGGGTAGGGACTGAAGCTTTCTTT. Amino acids: CATSRGSRVGTEAFF. The chain uses TRBV15 and TRBJ1-1; D is perhaps TRBD1 (5 bases). V lost 1 base to trimming and J lost 5 bases, with 14 bases between them. The CDR3 runs to 15 residues. Germline loops: CDR1 LNHNV, CDR2 YYDKDF (reference sequence).

The genes are TRBV4-3 and TRBJ2-7; no definite D call. Germline lookup yields CDR1 LGHNA and CDR2 YSLEER. The CDR3 is 13 residues long. Trimming removed 0 bases from V and 3 bases from J, with 6 bases in between. CDR3: CASSQEQFYEQYF. Here the CDR3 DNA reads TGCGCCAGCAGCCAAGAACAGTTCTACGAGCAGTACTTC.

The chain is built from TRBV5-1 and TRBJ2-5; D possibly corresponds to TRBD2 (5 bases). Germline values: CDR1 SGHRS, CDR2 YFSETQ. Trimming removed 1 base at V and 5 bases at J, with 18 bases between. The CDR3 covers 16 residues. The CDR3 bases are TGCGCCAGCAGCTTGCCGTCTAGCCCCATGCGGGAGACCCAGTACTTC. Protein: CASSLPSSPMRETQYF.

V is TRBV7-9 and J is TRBJ2-3, with 7 positions matching TRBD2. Trimming took 4 bases from V and 0 from J; bases not matched to a gene: 10. Germline V lookup: CDR1 SEHNR, CDR2 FQNEAQ (reference sequence). The CDR3 loop spans 17 amino acids. CDR3 sequence (DNA): TGTGCCAGCAGCTACTTACCGGGGGGATCTAGCACAGATACGCAGTATTTT. Protein: CASSYLPGGSSTDTQYF. Full variable domain (rest looked up from reference TRBV7-9 and TRBJ2-3): DTGVSQNPRHKITKRGQNVTFRCDPISEHNRLYWYRQTLGQGPEFLTYFQNEAQLEKSRLLSDRFSAERPKGSFSTLEIQRTEQGDSAMYLCASSYLPGGSSTDTQYFGPGTRLTVL.